These 9 T cell receptor beta chains were all obtained from the same sample, sequenced in a study of long-term antiretroviral therapy in people with HIV. Running of the v3.0 immunoSEQ assay took place at survey level. Clones were read by immunoSEQ multiplex PCR, and TCRdb kept only the in-frame ones, dropping some. The sample has under 25,000 clones, roughly 80% seen once. Here the sequenced sample was unsorted PBMCs, taken 1.6 years after starting antiretroviral therapy. Receptors originate from a man aged 40-49 years with HIV.

This clone came up a few times. V gene TRBV7-3 combines with J gene TRBJ1-1; 9 bases match TRBD1. V dropped 1 base and J dropped 5; count of bases not matched to a gene: 5. The CDR3 is 15 residues long. Germline CDR1 is SGHTA and CDR2 is FQGTGA. As DNA, the CDR3 is TGTGCCAGCAGCTTAATGGGACAGGGTATGACTGAAGCTTTCTTT. Its protein product is CASSLMGQGMTEAFF.

The chain has TRBV28 and TRBJ2-1, with 15 bases identical to TRBD2. Germline trimming cut 8 bases from V and 0 bases from J; bases unmatched to any gene: 14. The CDR3 length is 20 residues. Looked up from germline, CDR1 is MDHEN and CDR2 is SYDVKM. The CDR3 loop is CASQPSGLAGGLSSYNEQFF. CDR3 coding DNA: TGTGCCAGCCAACCTTCGGGACTAGCGGGAGGTTTAAGCTCCTACAATGAGCAGTTCTTC.

This chain uses TRBV4-1 with TRBJ2-7, with D maybe TRBD1 (5 bases). The CDR3 is made up of 15 amino acids. CDR1 is MGHRA and CDR2 is YSYEKL in the germline V gene. Trimming took 0 bases from V and 9 from J, leaving 18 bases between them. CDR3 residues: CASSQDLGREVWQYF. In DNA, the CDR3 is TGCGCCAGCAGCCAAGATCTTGGCAGGGAAGTGTGGCAGTACTTC.

The gene calls are TRBV10-2 and TRBJ1-1; D is unclear. The CDR3 has 13 residues. Trimming took off 6 bases at V and 0 bases at J, with 8 bases between the two ends. Germline CDR1 reads WSHSY; CDR2 reads SAAADI. DNA for the CDR3: TGCGCCAGCAGACCCCAAGTGAACACTGAAGCTTTCTTT. It specifies CASRPQVNTEAFF.

J is TRBJ2-1 and V is TRBV25-1; 7 nucleotides match TRBD2. The CDR3 extends over 15 amino acids. The trim removed 4 bases at V and 0 bases at J, leaving 3 bases unmatched. Germline V gene lookup returns CDR1 MGHDK and CDR2 SYGVNS. This CDR3 reads CASSGGGSSYNEQFF. DNA of the CDR3: TGTGCCAGCAGTGGCGGCGGGAGCTCCTACAATGAGCAGTTCTTC.

This clone was seen once. Other DNA sequences in the sample encode the same CDR3. The chain uses TRBV5-1 and TRBJ2-7, with 7 bases identical to TRBD1. The CDR3 has 15 amino acids. Germline CDR1 is SGHRS and CDR2 is YFSETQ. J lost 0 bases, V lost 1 base, and 4 bases had no gene match. CDR3 sequence (DNA): TGCGCCAGCAGCTTGCAGACAGGGAGCTCCTACGAGCAGTACTTC. Encoded protein: CASSLQTGSSYEQYF.

The chain uses TRBV6-5 and TRBJ2-3; D might be TRBD1 (6 bases). Looked up from germline, CDR1 is MNHEY and CDR2 is SVGAGI. The CDR3 has 15 amino acids. Trimming removed 2 bases at V and 2 bases at J, with 11 bases between. The CDR3 sequence: CASSYGQRYTDTQYF. DNA of the CDR3: TGTGCCAGCAGTTACGGACAGCGCTACACAGATACGCAGTATTTT.

This chain joins TRBV29-1 and TRBJ1-1; weak D call: TRBD1 (6 bases). Trimming removed 5 bases at V and 4 bases at J, with 20 bases between. Germline assignment: CDR1 SQVTM and CDR2 ANQGSEA. The CDR3 spans 15 residues. The CDR3 loop reads CSVSTRQAVGTEAFF. The CDR3, as DNA: TGCAGCGTTTCTACAAGACAGGCCGTGGGCACTGAAGCTTTCTTT.

This chain uses TRBV20-1 with TRBJ2-1, with D unclear. Germline V gene sequence: CDR1 DFQATT, CDR2 SNEGSKA (reference sequence). The CDR3 length is 11 residues. V lost 0 bases and J lost 7, with 4 bases in between. Here the CDR3 DNA reads TGCAGTGCTAGAGACTCGAATGAGCAGTTCTTC. Translation gives CSARDSNEQFF.